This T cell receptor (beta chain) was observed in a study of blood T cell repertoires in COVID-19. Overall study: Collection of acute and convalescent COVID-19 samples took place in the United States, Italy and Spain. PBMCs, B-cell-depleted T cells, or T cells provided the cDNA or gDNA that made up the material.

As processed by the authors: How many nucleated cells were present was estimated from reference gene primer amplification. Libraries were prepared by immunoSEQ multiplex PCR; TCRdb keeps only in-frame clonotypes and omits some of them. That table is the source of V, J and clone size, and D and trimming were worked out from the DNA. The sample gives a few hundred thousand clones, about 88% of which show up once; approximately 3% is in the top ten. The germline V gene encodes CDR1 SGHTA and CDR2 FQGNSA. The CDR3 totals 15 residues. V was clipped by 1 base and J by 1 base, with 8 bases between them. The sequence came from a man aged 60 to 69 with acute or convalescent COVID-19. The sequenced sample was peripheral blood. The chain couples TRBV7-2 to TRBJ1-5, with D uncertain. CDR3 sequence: CASSLGWASNQPQHF. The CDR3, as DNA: TGTGCCAGCAGCTTAGGTTGGGCAAGCAATCAGCCCCAGCATTTT.